This T cell receptor beta chain was sequenced during a study of OX40 agonist ivuxolimab in advanced cancers. Concerning this clone itself: Its antigen is currently unknown.

Study conclusions and caveats: Low normalized T-cell clonal expansion was also seen in some nonresponders.

The length of the CDR3 is 15 residues. Trimming stripped 5 bases from V and 3 bases from J, with 16 bases between. Germline V gives CDR1 MNHEY, CDR2 SVGAGI. Sequencing used immunoSEQ multiplex PCR; TCRdb keeps in-frame clones, though not all of them. The table has approximately 70,000 clones, more than 75% seen once. This TCR came from an adult with an advanced solid tumor such as melanoma, head and neck, liver or kidney cancer. The specimen comprised CD4+ or CD8+ T cells sorted from blood, sampled in a trial of the OX40 agonist ivuxolimab. V gene TRBV6-5 combines with J gene TRBJ1-1, with D possibly TRBD1 on 6 matching bases. The CDR3 spells CASSLGQYQDTEAFF. In nucleotides, the CDR3 is TGTGCCAGCAGTCTTGGACAGTACCAAGACACTGAAGCTTTCTTT.